The T cell receptor (beta chain) under discussion was sequenced for a study of T cell repertoires in cytomegalovirus infection. J was trimmed by 5 bases and V by 3 bases; bases with no gene match: 1. CDR1 is DFQATT and CDR2 is SNEGSKA in the germline V gene (reference sequence). The CDR3 extends over 12 amino acids. This clonotype came up a few times. Each CDR3 protein gets one entry after TCRdb re-called the reads with MiXCR. The table shows approximately 500,000 distinct CDR3 sequences, with 16% occurring only once. This rearrangement joins TRBV20-1 to TRBJ2-1; TRBD1 matches at 7 bases. The sequenced sample was CD8+ T cells from PBMCs. The TCR sequence derives from a human donor in good health (CMV status not recorded). Some clones in this sample may be carry-over from other donors' samples. As DNA, the CDR3 is TGCAGTGCTAGCGGACAGGACAATGAGCAGTTCTTC. Translation: CSASGQDNEQFF.